What follows are 32 T cell receptor beta chains derived from one specimen sequenced in a study of regulatory T cells in long-lasting Graves disease. Time point indicated: persistent/refractory GD, antithyroid drugs over 5 years with positive TRAb. RNA extracted from PBMCs served as the sequencing template. For TCR beta, libraries came from iRepertoire HTBI primers and Arm-PCR of CDR3 regions. In TCRdb, the multiplex PCR reads were re-called with MiXCR into one record per CDR3 protein. The sample holds approximately 400,000 distinct CDR3 sequences, 20% to 25% seen once. The material sequenced was peripheral blood mononuclear cells (PBMCs), taken when the disease was refractory, from a patient treated with antithyroid drugs. All receptors derive from a woman aged 40 to 50 with Graves disease.

The J gene is TRBJ2-2, the V gene TRBV5-1; 12 positions agree with TRBD2. The CDR3 spans 19 residues. V lost 4 bases, J lost 0 bases, and 10 bases stayed unmatched. CDR1 is SGHRS, CDR2 YFSETQ, per germline. As DNA, the CDR3 is TGCGCCAGCAGCCTAATGGTCGGACTAGCGGGGCCGAACACCGGGGAGCTGTTTTTT. Protein product: CASSLMVGLAGPNTGELFF.

This clonotype was detected ten times or more. The chain uses TRBV28 and TRBJ2-4; 9 bases are a match to TRBD1. The CDR3 has 20 residues. Germline-derived CDR1 and CDR2 are MDHEN and SYDVKM. The ends lost 0 bases at V and 0 bases at J; junction bases unmatched: 12. In nucleotides, the CDR3 is TGTGCCAGCAGTTTATGGCCCCCCCAACAGGGGGCCGGAGCCAAAAACATTCAGTACTTC. It is translated as CASSLWPPQQGAGAKNIQYF.

In this sample, this clonotype turned up many times. The chain has TRBV28 and TRBJ2-7; 7 bases match TRBD1. Germline values: CDR1 MDHEN, CDR2 SYDVKM. Trimming took 5 bases from V and 0 from J; bases not matched to a gene: 4. This CDR3 is built from 14 residues. The CDR3 coding sequence is TGTGCCAGCAGTGGACGGGACAGCTCCTACGAGCAGTACTTC. Amino acids: CASSGRDSSYEQYF. Full variable domain (missing parts from reference TRBV28 and TRBJ2-7): DVKVTQSSRYLVKRTGEKVFLECVQDMDHENMFWYRQDPGLGLRLIYFSYDVKMKEKGDIPEGYSVSREKKERFSLILESASTNQTSMYLCASSGRDSSYEQYFGPGTRLTVT.

This clonotype was picked up many times. The chain couples TRBV2 to TRBJ2-5; 8 bases are shared with TRBD1. CDR3 length: 14 amino acids. Trimming took 9 bases from V and 1 from J; bases not matched to a gene: 7. CDR1 and CDR2 from the germline V gene are SNHLY and FYNNEI. The CDR3 loop is CASRWGTGQETQYF. The CDR3 DNA is TGTGCCAGTAGATGGGGGACAGGCCAAGAGACCCAGTACTTC.

This clonotype has more than one count but fewer than ten. V and J are TRBV7-9 and TRBJ2-7; D remains unclear. V lost 3 bases, J lost 2 bases, and 5 bases lay in between. Germline values: CDR1 SEHNR, CDR2 FQNEAQ (reference sequence). The CDR3 runs to 12 residues. The CDR3 protein is CASSFSTYEQYF. CDR3 sequence (DNA): TGTGCCAGCAGCTTTAGTACCTACGAGCAGTACTTC.

This clonotype was recorded at least ten times. This rearrangement joins TRBV6-1 to TRBJ1-4; TRBD1 agrees at 9 bases. Germline V CDR1 and CDR2: MNHNS, SASEGT. This CDR3 contains 16 residues. Trimming took 6 bases from V and 5 from J; bases not matched to a gene: 10. The CDR3 loop is CASRLVGGQGNEKLFF. DNA for the CDR3: TGTGCCAGCAGACTAGTCGGGGGACAGGGAAATGAAAAACTGTTTTTT.

This clonotype was counted at least ten times. The chain is built from TRBV28 and TRBJ1-1; D is perhaps TRBD1 (5 bases). CDR1 is MDHEN and CDR2 is SYDVKM in the germline V gene. The CDR3 length is 14 residues. Trimming stripped 0 bases from V and 1 base from J, with 6 bases between. CDR3 region: CASSLWGENTEAFF. In DNA, the CDR3 is TGTGCCAGCAGTTTATGGGGGGAGAACACTGAAGCTTTCTTT.

About this clonotype: This may stem from a read error, because a much larger clone lies one nucleotide away. This chain joins TRBV28 and TRBJ1-5; 8 bases agree with TRBD1. CDR1 and CDR2 (germline): MDHEN, SYDVKM. With V trimmed by 4 bases and J by 1 base, 9 bases remained unmatched. The CDR3 has 17 residues. For the CDR3, the DNA is TGTGCCAGCAGTTCAAGACAGGGGAGTGCAAGCAATCAGCCCCAGCATTTT. This translates into CASSSRQGSASNQPQHF.

The sample holds many counts of this clonotype. The chain employs TRBV28 and TRBJ1-2; D not resolved. V was shortened by 5 bases and J by 8 bases, with 15 bases between the two germline ends. CDR1 is MDHEN and CDR2 is SYDVKM in the germline V gene. The CDR3 sequence is 13 residues long. CDR3 nucleotides: TGTGCCAGCAGTCCCGACGGGTCGGGAGGCTACACCTTC. Its protein product is CASSPDGSGGYTF.

This clonotype appeared many times. The chain has TRBV2 and TRBJ2-5; D gene uncertain. Trimming pared 6 bases from V and 12 bases from J, leaving 17 bases between. The length of the CDR3 is 12 residues. The germline CDR1 and CDR2 sequences are SNHLY and FYNNEI. The DNA of the CDR3 is TGTGCCAGCAGCTTTCCTGGCTCCCCCAAGTACTTC. It translates to CASSFPGSPKYF.

To note about this clonotype: A single base is all that separates this from a far larger clone, so a read error is likely. The chain uses TRBV28 and TRBJ2-1; the D is unclear. Germline V CDR1 and CDR2: MDHEN, SYDVKM. CDR3 length: 14 amino acids. V was shortened by 2 bases and J by 10 bases, with 15 bases between the two germline ends. CDR3 DNA sequence: TGTGCCAGCAGTTTAACGGGCCTCTCCTACGAGCAGTTCTTC. Translating gives CASSLTGLSYEQFF.

The V call is TRBV19, the J call TRBJ2-2, with 9 positions matching TRBD2. V shed 4 bases, J shed 5 bases, and the junction held 11 bases outside the gene matches. CDR1 LNHDA and CDR2 SQIVND come from the germline V gene (reference sequence). This CDR3 is 17 amino acids long. CDR3 DNA: TGTGCCAGTAGTACTCGGCTGGGACTAGCACCTACCGGGGAGCTGTTTTTT. Translated, it gives CASSTRLGLAPTGELFF. Full variable domain (rest looked up from reference TRBV19 and TRBJ2-2): DGGITQSPKYLFRKEGQNVTLSCEQNLNHDAMYWYRQDPGQGLRLIYYSQIVNDFQKGDIAEGYSVSREKKESFPLTVTSAQKNPTAFYLCASSTRLGLAPTGELFFGEGSRLTVL.

This chain uses TRBV19 with TRBJ1-2; D perhaps matches TRBD1 (5 bases). Germline CDR1 reads LNHDA; CDR2 reads SQIVND (reference sequence). The germline V and J ends were trimmed by 1 base and 8 bases, with 17 bases remaining between them. CDR3 length: 15 amino acids. DNA for the CDR3: TGTGCCAGTAGTATAGCCGTCGCTAAACGGGGCGGCTACACCTTC. Translating it yields CASSIAVAKRGGYTF.

This clonotype occurred many times. The rearrangement uses TRBV28 and TRBJ1-6; a weak D match, TRBD1 (5 bases). Trimming removed 10 bases at V and 10 bases at J, with 26 bases between. The CDR3 has 16 residues. Germline loops: CDR1 MDHEN, CDR2 SYDVKM. The CDR3 DNA follows: TGTGCCACCGAATTGGGCCGAAGGGACTTTAAGTCACCCCTCCACTTT. The encoded protein is CATELGRRDFKSPLHF.

The rearrangement uses TRBV5-1 and TRBJ2-2; D is possibly TRBD1 (6 bases). The CDR3 is 15 amino acids. The V and J ends lost 3 bases and 3 bases respectively, with 12 bases between them. Germline V CDR1 and CDR2: SGHRS, YFSETQ. The CDR3 bases are TGCGCCAGCAGCTCCAGGACAGCGTACACCGGGGAGCTGTTTTTT. Translated, it gives CASSSRTAYTGELFF. The variable domain in full, with the rest retrieved from reference TRBV5-1 and TRBJ2-2, is KAGVTQTPRYLIKTRGQQVTLSCSPISGHRSVSWYQQTPGQGLQFLFEYFSETQRNKGNFPGRFSGRQFSNSRSEMNVSTLELGDSALYLCASSSRTAYTGELFFGEGSRLTVL.

This clonotype was observed a handful of times. The CDR3 region has the DNA TGTGCCAGCACTTGGGGCAGGGGTTTGACCTACAATGAGCAGTTCTTC. This translates into CASTWGRGLTYNEQFF. The chain links TRBV27 to TRBJ2-1, with TRBD1 as a possible D gene (6 bases). The V end lost 7 bases, the J end lost 2 bases, and 18 bases lay between the germline ends. The germline V gene encodes CDR1 MNHEY and CDR2 SMNVEV (reference sequence). The CDR3 covers 16 residues.

The sample holds one count of this clonotype. This sequence joins TRBV9 and TRBJ2-4, with 14 bases aligning to TRBD2. This CDR3 region has 17 residues. CDR1 and CDR2 from the germline V gene are SGDLS and YYNGEE. After removal of 4 bases from V and 8 bases from J, the junction contained 11 bases not matched to a gene. CDR3 DNA: TGTGCCAGCAGCCCCAAGTCGACTAGCGGGAGGGCGGACATTCAGTACTTC. Translation: CASSPKSTSGRADIQYF.

This clonotype was seen a few times. The chain recombines TRBV11-2 with TRBJ2-1, with D perhaps TRBD2 (5 bases). This CDR3 spans 13 amino acids. Germline V gene sequence: CDR1 SGHAT, CDR2 FQNNGV. V was shortened by 6 bases and J by 2 bases, with 8 bases between the two germline ends. CDR3 sequence reads: CASSSSPYNEQFF. Here the CDR3 DNA reads TGTGCCAGCAGTTCTAGCCCCTACAATGAGCAGTTCTTC.

This clonotype showed up many times. CDR3 residues: CASSPWYPGNIQYF. Here the CDR3 DNA reads TGTGCCAGCAGTCCATGGTATCCCGGAAACATTCAGTACTTC. The chain couples TRBV28 to TRBJ2-4; D is uncertain. Germline V gene lookup returns CDR1 MDHEN and CDR2 SYDVKM. V lost 5 bases and J lost 6, with 14 bases in between. The CDR3 extends over 14 amino acids.

This clonotype was observed a handful of times. The rearrangement joins TRBV5-1 to TRBJ2-1; TRBD2 matches at 9 bases. The CDR3 consists of 16 residues. Germline-derived CDR1 and CDR2 are SGHRS and YFSETQ. V lost 2 bases to trimming and J lost 5 bases; unmatched junction nucleotides: 8. CDR3 sequence: CASSFRASGEDNEQFF. CDR3 nucleotides: TGCGCCAGCAGCTTTCGGGCTAGCGGGGAAGACAATGAGCAGTTCTTC.

This clonotype was detected many times. The DNA for the CDR3 is TGTGCCAGCAGTATTACAGGGACCTATGGCTACACCTTC. It yields the protein CASSITGTYGYTF. The chain links TRBV12-3 or TRBV12-4 to TRBJ1-2; the D gene is possibly TRBD1 (6 bases). V was cut by 5 bases and J by 4 bases, with 11 bases left in between. The CDR3 runs to 13 residues.

The chain has TRBV10-3 and TRBJ2-1; 9 nucleotides agree with TRBD1. The V gene's germline CDR1 is ENHRY and CDR2 SYGVKD. There are 12 residues in the CDR3. V shed 6 bases, J shed 8 bases, and the junction held 2 bases outside the gene matches. The CDR3 nucleotides read TGTGCCATCAGGGACAGGGGAGATGAGCAGTTCTTC. The encoded protein is CAIRDRGDEQFF.

This clonotype occurred many times. This rearrangement joins TRBV28 to TRBJ2-5; 12 bases are shared with TRBD2. The CDR3 is 16 residues long. The trim removed 6 bases at V and 2 bases at J, leaving 7 bases unmatched. Looked up from germline, CDR1 is MDHEN and CDR2 is SYDVKM. CDR3 nucleotide sequence: TGTGCCAGCAGCTTGTTTGGACTAGCGGGACAAGAGACCCAGTACTTC. The encoded protein is CASSLFGLAGQETQYF.

J is TRBJ1-5 and V is TRBV19; TRBD1 agrees at 8 bases. The ends lost 3 bases at V and 1 base at J; junction bases unmatched: 5. This CDR3 is 16 amino acids long. Germline lookup yields CDR1 LNHDA and CDR2 SQIVND (reference sequence). The CDR3 coding sequence is TGTGCCAGTAGTATGGGCAGGGGGCAGAGCAATCAGCCCCAGCATTTT. Its translation: CASSMGRGQSNQPQHF.

This clonotype appeared once. V gene TRBV11-2 combines with J gene TRBJ2-7; D is possibly TRBD2 (5 bases). The CDR3 runs to 15 residues. CDR1 and CDR2 (germline): SGHAT, FQNNGV. The germline V and J ends were trimmed by 5 bases and 0 bases, with 14 bases remaining between them. The CDR3 is CASSQPLRASYEQYF. CDR3 in DNA: TGTGCCAGCAGCCAACCTTTGAGGGCCTCCTACGAGCAGTACTTC.

This CDR3 reads CSVEWAETYEQYF. DNA of the CDR3: TGCAGCGTTGAATGGGCTGAAACCTACGAGCAGTACTTC. The chain is built from TRBV29-1 and TRBJ2-7; D uncertain. The germline V gene encodes CDR1 SQVTM and CDR2 ANQGSEA. This CDR3 has 13 amino acids. The germline V and J ends were trimmed by 2 bases and 2 bases, with 10 bases remaining between them.

The chain links TRBV6-5 to TRBJ2-7, with 12 bases that match TRBD2. CDR3 size: 17 residues. Unmatched junction bases numbered 9, after V lost 2 bases and J lost 4 bases. CDR1 is MNHEY and CDR2 is SVGAGI in the germline V gene. In nucleotides, the CDR3 is TGTGCCAGCAGTTACCCCCGACTAGCGGGAGTAGAATACGAGCAGTACTTC. Encoded protein: CASSYPRLAGVEYEQYF.

The rearrangement uses TRBV9 and TRBJ2-2, with 8 positions matching TRBD1. The CDR3 has 17 residues. Germline V gene data show CDR1 as SGDLS and CDR2 as YYNGEE. Germline trimming cut 3 bases from V and 2 bases from J; bases unmatched to any gene: 9. CDR3: CASSGRMTGVNTGELFF. The CDR3 region has the DNA TGTGCCAGCAGCGGACGGATGACAGGGGTAAACACCGGGGAGCTGTTTTTT.

This clonotype was observed a handful of times. A much larger clone lies a single base off, so this may be a read error. The V and J genes are TRBV2 and TRBJ2-3; D gene ambiguous. The V gene lost 4 bases and the J gene lost 0 bases, with 11 bases spanning the gap. The CDR3 runs 15 residues. The germline CDR1 and CDR2 sequences are SNHLY and FYNNEI. The DNA for the CDR3 is TGTGCCAGCAGTGGGGGATCCCATAGCACAGATACGCAGTATTTT. It encodes CASSGGSHSTDTQYF.

Details on this clonotype: Just one base apart from a much larger clone, this may be a read error. V usage is TRBV28 and J usage is TRBJ2-5; 8 nucleotides line up with TRBD1. CDR1 and CDR2 (germline): MDHEN, SYDVKM. The CDR3 is made up of 17 amino acids. The CDR3 region has the DNA TGTGCCAGCAGTCGGAGGGCACAGGGGGTTTATTTCAATGAGCGGTTCTTC. Its protein is CASSRRAQGVYFNERFF.

This clonotype was counted ten times or more. The J gene is TRBJ2-7, the V gene TRBV20-1; 9 nucleotides agree with TRBD1. Germline V gene lookup returns CDR1 DFQATT and CDR2 SNEGSKA (reference sequence). The CDR3 extends over 17 amino acids. The V gene end was trimmed by 2 bases and the J gene end by 4 bases; junction bases not matched to a gene: 15. The DNA of the CDR3 is TGCAGTGCTAGACCGTACCCGGGACAGGGCTATATTTACGAGCAGTACTTC. Protein: CSARPYPGQGYIYEQYF.

Written as DNA, the CDR3 is TGTGCCAGCCAAGGGGCAGGGGTTGAAGCTTTCTTT. Its translation is CASQGAGVEAFF. The rearrangement joins TRBV6-2 or TRBV6-3 to TRBJ1-1; maybe TRBD1 (6 bases). CDR1 and CDR2 from the germline V gene are MNHEY and SVGEGT. The CDR3 length is 12 residues. V gave up 8 bases and J gave up 7 bases, with 14 bases separating them.